The subject of this entry is one T cell receptor beta chain. This clonotype has at least ten counts. The clone's antigen remains unknown. No quality values exist for individual bases; no much larger clone is one base distant. The library came from RT-PCR. Sequencing relied on a NextSeq 550. TCRdb itself trimmed the public reads at Q25 with fastp, ran MiXCR and retained productive beta chains. CDR3 protein sequences are deduplicated, and each keeps its most common genes and DNA. For this sample the table gives some 880,000 distinct CDR3 sequences, of which under 20% were detected only once. Under 6.5% of the sample comes from the top ten. From cysteine to phenylalanine, the CDR3 is 12 amino acids long. The sequence is cut down to CDR3 DNA, 36 bases in frame from base 1. V loses 3 bases of germline sequence and J loses 6 bases, and the interval between the two ends is 8 bases. The data were obtained in a study of patients and donors after allogeneic stem cell transplantation (dated by TCRdb to the early 2020s).

The chain links TRBV12-3 or TRBV12-4 with TRBJ1-1; the D gene cannot be resolved reliably. Specimen: blood, either unsorted or a sorted T cell fraction (not recorded which). This clonotype was obtained from a human donor who was either an allogeneic HSCT recipient or a stem cell or donor lymphocyte infusion donor (not recorded which). It is not recorded whose cells these are; they may come from a transplant donor. The nucleotide sequence reads as follows: TGTGCCAGCAGTTTGAGTGTTCCTGAAGCTTTCTTT. This translates into CASSLSVPEAFF.